This is a list of T cell receptor beta chains from one sample in a study of molecular identifiers for immune sequencing clone quantification. A single record per CDR3 protein comes from TCRdb applying MiXCR to the PCR reads. The data contain 80,000 to 130,000 distinct CDR3 sequences, 36% of them singletons. The sample comprised naive CD8+ T cells from blood, with Jurkat cell RNA spiked in. The receptor source for this set is a human donor in good health. Some libraries in this study had Jurkat cell RNA spiked in. Both conserved end residues are part of each CDR3. Fields, in order: V gene, D gene, clone size, J gene, CDR3 DNA, CDR3 protein. A D gene is named only where the DNA matches it firmly. Clone size is shown for a subset of rows, as once, few, many or a class of expanded clone.

v_gene: TRBV28; d_gene: -; abundance: few; j_gene: TRBJ2-6; CDR3nt: TGTGCCAGCAGAGAGGGGGCTGGGGCCAACGTCCTGACTTTC; CDR3aa: CASREGAGANVLTF
v_gene: TRBV14; d_gene: -; abundance: -; j_gene: TRBJ2-2; CDR3nt: TGTGCCAGCGGCCAATTCGTTACAAGCGGGGAGCTGTTTTTT; CDR3aa: CASGQFVTSGELFF
v_gene: TRBV6-1; d_gene: TRBD2; abundance: -; j_gene: TRBJ2-2; CDR3nt: TGTGCCAGCAGTGAAGTAGCGGGAGCTGACACCGGGGAGCTGTTTTTT; CDR3aa: CASSEVAGADTGELFF
v_gene: TRBV12-3/TRBV12-4; d_gene: -; abundance: few; j_gene: TRBJ1-1; CDR3nt: TGTGCCAGCTCCTTGATCAGGAACACTGAAGCTTTCTTT; CDR3aa: CASSLIRNTEAFF
v_gene: TRBV11-2; d_gene: -; abundance: -; j_gene: TRBJ2-1; CDR3nt: TGTGCCAGCAGCTTCTCCCATACGGGCAATGAGCAGATCTTC; CDR3aa: CASSFSHTGNEQIF
v_gene: TRBV6-1; d_gene: -; abundance: -; j_gene: TRBJ2-1; CDR3nt: TGTGCCAGCTCTACGGGCCTTAGCTCCTACAATGAGCAGTTCTTC; CDR3aa: CASSTGLSSYNEQFF
v_gene: TRBV7-9; d_gene: -; abundance: -; j_gene: TRBJ2-7; CDR3nt: TGTGCCAGCAGCCCGGACAGTCCCTACGAGCAGTACTTC; CDR3aa: CASSPDSPYEQYF
v_gene: TRBV6-6; d_gene: -; abundance: -; j_gene: TRBJ2-7; CDR3nt: TGTGCCAGCAGTTACCCTCTTTGGGACATCCCCAATCAGTACTTC; CDR3aa: CASSYPLWDIPNQYF
v_gene: TRBV19; d_gene: TRBD1; abundance: few; j_gene: TRBJ1-1; CDR3nt: TGTGCCAGTCGACAGGGGGCGTTGAACACTGAAGCTTTCTTT; CDR3aa: CASRQGALNTEAFF
v_gene: TRBV4-2; d_gene: -; abundance: many; j_gene: TRBJ1-1; CDR3nt: TGTGCCAGCAACCCCCGCAGGGGTGTCCAGAACACTGAAGCTTTCTTT; CDR3aa: CASNPRRGVQNTEAFF
v_gene: TRBV10-2; d_gene: -; abundance: -; j_gene: TRBJ2-3; CDR3nt: TGCGCCAGCCGGGGACAGGGGTGGCTAGCGGGATCAGATGCGCAGTATTTT; CDR3aa: CASRGQGWLAGSDAQYF
v_gene: TRBV12-3/TRBV12-4; d_gene: -; abundance: many; j_gene: TRBJ2-3; CDR3nt: TGTGCCAGCAGCTCCGTCCGGGATCAGGCAGATACGCAGTATTTT; CDR3aa: CASSSVRDQADTQYF
v_gene: TRBV12-3/TRBV12-4; d_gene: -; abundance: few; j_gene: TRBJ2-1; CDR3nt: TGTGCCAGCAGTTTCGCAGGGGTTACCTACAATGAGCAGTTCTTC; CDR3aa: CASSFAGVTYNEQFF
v_gene: TRBV7-8; d_gene: -; abundance: many; j_gene: TRBJ1-5; CDR3nt: TGTGCCAGCAGCTTCGCGGCGGTGGCCCAGCCCCAGCATTTT; CDR3aa: CASSFAAVAQPQHF
v_gene: TRBV4-3; d_gene: TRBD2; abundance: -; j_gene: TRBJ2-2; CDR3nt: TGCGCCAGCAGCCAAGAGCCTAGCGGCCTGAACACCGGGGAGCTGTTTTTT; CDR3aa: CASSQEPSGLNTGELFF
v_gene: TRBV5-1; d_gene: -; abundance: few; j_gene: TRBJ2-7; CDR3nt: TGCGCCAGCAGCTTCCTACCCCGACAGGAGACTACCTACGAGCAGTACTTC; CDR3aa: CASSFLPRQETTYEQYF
v_gene: TRBV29-1; d_gene: TRBD2; abundance: many; j_gene: TRBJ2-3; CDR3nt: TGCAGCGTTGGGGACTACCGAGGAGATACGCAGTATTTT; CDR3aa: CSVGDYRGDTQYF
v_gene: TRBV29-1; d_gene: TRBD1; abundance: few; j_gene: TRBJ1-2; CDR3nt: TGCAGCGTTGGACAGGGGGGTGGCTATGGCTACACCTTC; CDR3aa: CSVGQGGGYGYTF
v_gene: TRBV7-9; d_gene: TRBD1; abundance: many; j_gene: TRBJ2-2; CDR3nt: TGTGCCAGCAGCCTTGGACAGGGGTACACCGGGGAGCTGTTTTTT; CDR3aa: CASSLGQGYTGELFF
v_gene: TRBV27; d_gene: TRBD2; abundance: many; j_gene: TRBJ2-1; CDR3nt: TGTGCCAGCAGTTCCCCGACTAGCGGGAGGGCCGGGTCCTACAATGAGCAGTTCTTC; CDR3aa: CASSSPTSGRAGSYNEQFF
v_gene: TRBV14; d_gene: -; abundance: few; j_gene: TRBJ2-3; CDR3nt: TGTGCCAGCAGCCAAGAACTTCCCTTGAGTTCAGATACGCAGTATTTT; CDR3aa: CASSQELPLSSDTQYF
v_gene: TRBV5-3; d_gene: -; abundance: -; j_gene: TRBJ2-3; CDR3nt: TGTGCCAGCGGCTTAGGCAGCACAGATACGCAGTATTTT; CDR3aa: CASGLGSTDTQYF
v_gene: TRBV2; d_gene: TRBD1; abundance: -; j_gene: TRBJ1-5; CDR3nt: TGTGCCAGCAGGTCCGGGACAGGGGTGGATCAGCCCCAGCATTTT; CDR3aa: CASRSGTGVDQPQHF
v_gene: TRBV27; d_gene: -; abundance: few; j_gene: TRBJ1-4; CDR3nt: TGTGCCAGCAGTTCCGGGCCGGGTAGCGATGAAAAACTGTTTTTT; CDR3aa: CASSSGPGSDEKLFF
v_gene: TRBV7-6; d_gene: -; abundance: many; j_gene: TRBJ1-4; CDR3nt: TGTGCCAGCAGCGAGGGCCGCCTCAATGAAAAACTGTTTTTT; CDR3aa: CASSEGRLNEKLFF
v_gene: TRBV12-3/TRBV12-4; d_gene: TRBD2; abundance: -; j_gene: TRBJ2-2; CDR3nt: TGTGCCAGCAAGGGACTAGCGGGAGTGGGGGAGCTGTTTTTT; CDR3aa: CASKGLAGVGELFF
v_gene: TRBV9; d_gene: TRBD1; abundance: many; j_gene: TRBJ1-1; CDR3nt: TGTGCCAGCAGCGCCAGCAACAGGGGGTACACTGAAGCTTTCTTT; CDR3aa: CASSASNRGYTEAFF
v_gene: TRBV11-2; d_gene: -; abundance: -; j_gene: TRBJ2-5; CDR3nt: TGTGCCAGCAGCTCTTGGGTTGAAGAGACCCAGTACTTC; CDR3aa: CASSSWVEETQYF
v_gene: TRBV29-1; d_gene: -; abundance: few; j_gene: TRBJ2-1; CDR3nt: TGCAGCGTTGAAAGGGCGGGGGCGGGGCTCAATGAGCAGTTCTTC; CDR3aa: CSVERAGAGLNEQFF
v_gene: TRBV6-5; d_gene: -; abundance: few; j_gene: TRBJ2-3; CDR3nt: TGTGCCAGCAGTTACGGGGGGCGAGTAGATACGCAGTATTTT; CDR3aa: CASSYGGRVDTQYF
v_gene: TRBV20-1; d_gene: TRBD1; abundance: few; j_gene: TRBJ1-5; CDR3nt: TGCAGTGCTAGACCCGGGGACAGGAGCAATCAGCCCCAGCATTTT; CDR3aa: CSARPGDRSNQPQHF
v_gene: TRBV20-1; d_gene: TRBD2; abundance: many; j_gene: TRBJ2-2; CDR3nt: TGCAGTGCTAGTTCTCTAGCGGTCAACACCGGGGAGCTGTTTTTT; CDR3aa: CSASSLAVNTGELFF
v_gene: TRBV4-2; d_gene: TRBD2; abundance: -; j_gene: TRBJ2-7; CDR3nt: TGTGCCAGCAGCCAACCCGGGACTACCTACGAGCAGTACTTC; CDR3aa: CASSQPGTTYEQYF
v_gene: TRBV12-3/TRBV12-4; d_gene: -; abundance: many; j_gene: TRBJ1-4; CDR3nt: TGTGCCAGCAAACCCGGCGGGGCAACTAATGAAAAACTGTTTTTT; CDR3aa: CASKPGGATNEKLFF
v_gene: TRBV7-8; d_gene: -; abundance: -; j_gene: TRBJ1-1; CDR3nt: TGTGCCAGCAGCTTAGCGTTTGGGGGGTTTGAAGCTTTCTTT; CDR3aa: CASSLAFGGFEAFF
v_gene: TRBV28; d_gene: -; abundance: few; j_gene: TRBJ1-4; CDR3nt: TGTGCCAGCAGTCTCCCGGACCGCCTCTTCCCTAATGAAAAACTGTTTTTT; CDR3aa: CASSLPDRLFPNEKLFF
v_gene: TRBV5-4; d_gene: -; abundance: many; j_gene: TRBJ2-3; CDR3nt: TGTGCCAGCAGCTTATCACAGCCGTTTCGGACAGATACGCAGTATTTT; CDR3aa: CASSLSQPFRTDTQYF
v_gene: TRBV28; d_gene: -; abundance: -; j_gene: TRBJ1-1; CDR3nt: TGTGCCAGCTGGGCCGGACATCTCACTGAAGCTTTCTTT; CDR3aa: CASWAGHLTEAFF
v_gene: TRBV27; d_gene: -; abundance: -; j_gene: TRBJ2-2; CDR3nt: TGTGCCATCGGGGGAGGGGGCATTTTTGGCGGGGAGCTGTTTTTT; CDR3aa: CAIGGGGIFGGELFF
v_gene: TRBV12-5; d_gene: -; abundance: -; j_gene: TRBJ2-7; CDR3nt: TGTGCTAGTGGTTTGGTACGGTCGGTATACGAGCAGTACTTC; CDR3aa: CASGLVRSVYEQYF
v_gene: TRBV14; d_gene: TRBD2; abundance: few; j_gene: TRBJ2-3; CDR3nt: TGTGCCAGCAGCCAAGGCCCGGGTCTGCGGGAGGGCCATTGGACAGATACGCAGTATTTT; CDR3aa: CASSQGPGLREGHWTDTQYF
v_gene: TRBV5-1; d_gene: TRBD2; abundance: -; j_gene: TRBJ2-3; CDR3nt: TGCGCCAGCAGCTTGGACGGGGGGCTGTCTCTAGCGGGAGTTTCAGATACGCAGTATTTT; CDR3aa: CASSLDGGLSLAGVSDTQYF
v_gene: TRBV6-5; d_gene: TRBD2; abundance: -; j_gene: TRBJ2-1; CDR3nt: TGTGCCAGCAGTATAACTAGCGCCAATGAGCAGTTCTTC; CDR3aa: CASSITSANEQFF
v_gene: TRBV7-9; d_gene: -; abundance: -; j_gene: TRBJ1-1; CDR3nt: TGTGCCACCAGCTTAGCGCCGCCGGGCCGGGGCACTGAAGCTTTCTTT; CDR3aa: CATSLAPPGRGTEAFF
v_gene: TRBV20-1; d_gene: TRBD2; abundance: -; j_gene: TRBJ2-7; CDR3nt: TGCAGTGCCCTAGCGGGAGGGCCGAGTGAGCAGTACTTC; CDR3aa: CSALAGGPSEQYF
v_gene: TRBV7-8; d_gene: -; abundance: many; j_gene: TRBJ2-3; CDR3nt: TGTGCCAGCAGCTTTCTCACATACCTCACAGATACGCAGTATTTT; CDR3aa: CASSFLTYLTDTQYF
v_gene: TRBV25-1; d_gene: TRBD1; abundance: many; j_gene: TRBJ2-7; CDR3nt: TGTGCCAGCAGTGTTCTCCGACAGGGGGCCCACGAGCAGTACTTC; CDR3aa: CASSVLRQGAHEQYF
v_gene: TRBV27; d_gene: -; abundance: few; j_gene: TRBJ2-5; CDR3nt: TGTGCCAGCAGTTTGCAGGCAGGGAAAGAGACCCAGTACTTC; CDR3aa: CASSLQAGKETQYF
v_gene: TRBV28; d_gene: TRBD1; abundance: -; j_gene: TRBJ2-7; CDR3nt: TGTGCCAGCAGTTTATCTTTTAAGGGGGCGCGTTACGAGCAGTACTTC; CDR3aa: CASSLSFKGARYEQYF
v_gene: TRBV4-3; d_gene: -; abundance: -; j_gene: TRBJ1-6; CDR3nt: TGCGCCAGCAGCCTGAGGACCCACTATAATTCACCCCTCCACTTT; CDR3aa: CASSLRTHYNSPLHF
v_gene: TRBV28; d_gene: -; abundance: -; j_gene: TRBJ1-4; CDR3nt: TGTGCCAGCAGTCTCCCGGACCGCCTCTTCCCTAATGAAAAACTGTATTTT; CDR3aa: CASSLPDRLFPNEKLYF
v_gene: TRBV28; d_gene: -; abundance: -; j_gene: TRBJ2-6; CDR3nt: TGTGCCAGCAGCTCTCTCACTGGGGCCAACGTCCTGACTTTC; CDR3aa: CASSSLTGANVLTF
v_gene: TRBV7-8; d_gene: -; abundance: few; j_gene: TRBJ2-7; CDR3nt: TGTGCCAGCAGCTTAGCCGGGCCCTCCTCCTACGAGCAGTACTTC; CDR3aa: CASSLAGPSSYEQYF
v_gene: TRBV9; d_gene: -; abundance: few; j_gene: TRBJ2-7; CDR3nt: TGTGCCAGCAGCGTAGCGGGGCGGCCAGACTACGAGCAGTACTTC; CDR3aa: CASSVAGRPDYEQYF
v_gene: TRBV4-1; d_gene: TRBD1; abundance: -; j_gene: TRBJ2-7; CDR3nt: TGCGCCAGCAGCCCGGGGACAGGGGCATACGAGCAGTACTTC; CDR3aa: CASSPGTGAYEQYF
v_gene: TRBV6-5; d_gene: -; abundance: few; j_gene: TRBJ1-5; CDR3nt: TGTGCCAGCAGCCTGGGAGGGGAGCCTTATAGCAATCAGCCCCAGCATTTT; CDR3aa: CASSLGGEPYSNQPQHF
v_gene: TRBV6-5; d_gene: -; abundance: -; j_gene: TRBJ1-1; CDR3nt: TGTGCCGCCGCGGCGGCGAACACTGAAGCTTTCTTT; CDR3aa: CAAAAANTEAFF
v_gene: TRBV5-6; d_gene: -; abundance: -; j_gene: TRBJ2-3; CDR3nt: TGTGCCAGCAGCTTCCCCAGCAGGGGAGATACGCAGTATTTT; CDR3aa: CASSFPSRGDTQYF
v_gene: TRBV6-5; d_gene: -; abundance: -; j_gene: TRBJ2-1; CDR3nt: TGTGCCAGCAGTCAAACCATGGGGCTCCTCTCCTACAATGAGCAGTTCTTC; CDR3aa: CASSQTMGLLSYNEQFF
v_gene: TRBV13; d_gene: -; abundance: few; j_gene: TRBJ1-1; CDR3nt: TGTGCCAGCAGCTCGCCTCTGGGGGGGGCTTTCTTT; CDR3aa: CASSSPLGGAFF